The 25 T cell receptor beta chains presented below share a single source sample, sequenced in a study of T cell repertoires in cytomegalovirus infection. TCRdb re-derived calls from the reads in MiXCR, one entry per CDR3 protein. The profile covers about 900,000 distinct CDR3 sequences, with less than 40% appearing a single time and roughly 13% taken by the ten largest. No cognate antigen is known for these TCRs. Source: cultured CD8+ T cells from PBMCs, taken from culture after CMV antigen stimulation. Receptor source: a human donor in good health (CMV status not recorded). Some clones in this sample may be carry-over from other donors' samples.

The CDR3 DNA follows: TGTGCCAGCAGCGTAGCCGGAAATAGCAATCAGCCCCAGCATTTT. It yields the protein CASSVAGNSNQPQHF. The chain uses TRBV9 and TRBJ1-5, with D unresolved. CDR1 is SGDLS and CDR2 is YYNGEE in the germline V gene. Trimming left V 0 bases short and J 0 bases short, with 7 bases between. The CDR3 runs to 15 residues. The whole variable domain, filled in from reference TRBV9 and TRBJ1-5, reads DSGVTQTPKHLITATGQRVTLRCSPRSGDLSVYWYQQSLDQGLQFLIQYYNGEERAKGNILERFSAQQFPDLHSELNLSSLELGDSALYFCASSVAGNSNQPQHFGDGTRLSIL.

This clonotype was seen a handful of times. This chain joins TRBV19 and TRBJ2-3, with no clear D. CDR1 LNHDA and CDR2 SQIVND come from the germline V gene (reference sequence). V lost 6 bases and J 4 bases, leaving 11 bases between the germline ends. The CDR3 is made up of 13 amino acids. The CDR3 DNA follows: TGTGCCAGTAGAGGCCCGATGGCAGATACGCAGTATTTT. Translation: CASRGPMADTQYF.

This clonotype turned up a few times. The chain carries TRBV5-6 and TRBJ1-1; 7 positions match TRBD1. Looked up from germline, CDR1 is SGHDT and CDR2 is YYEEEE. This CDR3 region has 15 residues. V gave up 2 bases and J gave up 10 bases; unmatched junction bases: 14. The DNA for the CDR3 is TGTGCCAGCAGCTTATGGACAGGTACGCCCCTAGGAGCTTTCTTT. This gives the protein CASSLWTGTPLGAFF.

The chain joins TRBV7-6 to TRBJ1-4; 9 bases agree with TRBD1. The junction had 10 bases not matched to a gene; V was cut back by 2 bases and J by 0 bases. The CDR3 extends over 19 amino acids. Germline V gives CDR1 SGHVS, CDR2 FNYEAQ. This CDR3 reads CASSLLPGTGIATNEKLFF. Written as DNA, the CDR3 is TGTGCCAGCAGCTTACTCCCCGGGACAGGGATTGCAACTAATGAAAAACTGTTTTTT.

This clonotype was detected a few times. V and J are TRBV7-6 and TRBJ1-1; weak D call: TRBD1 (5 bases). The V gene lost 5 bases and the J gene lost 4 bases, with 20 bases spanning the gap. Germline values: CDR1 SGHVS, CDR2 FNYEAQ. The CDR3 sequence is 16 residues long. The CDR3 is CASSQLGPTAGTEAFF. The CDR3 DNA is TGTGCCAGCAGCCAACTGGGACCCACCGCTGGCACTGAAGCTTTCTTT.

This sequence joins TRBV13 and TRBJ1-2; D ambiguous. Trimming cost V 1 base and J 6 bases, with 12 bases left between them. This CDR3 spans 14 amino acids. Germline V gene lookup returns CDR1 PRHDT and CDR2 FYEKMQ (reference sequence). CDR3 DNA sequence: TGTGCCAGCAGCTTAGTTGGGGAGGGAGATGGCTACACCTTC. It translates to CASSLVGEGDGYTF.

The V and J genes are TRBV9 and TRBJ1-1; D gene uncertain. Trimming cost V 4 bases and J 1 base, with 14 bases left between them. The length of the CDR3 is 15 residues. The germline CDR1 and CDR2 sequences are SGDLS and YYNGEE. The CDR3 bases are TGTGCCAGCAGCCCTTCGGGCCTCCAGAACACTGAAGCTTTCTTT. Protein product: CASSPSGLQNTEAFF.

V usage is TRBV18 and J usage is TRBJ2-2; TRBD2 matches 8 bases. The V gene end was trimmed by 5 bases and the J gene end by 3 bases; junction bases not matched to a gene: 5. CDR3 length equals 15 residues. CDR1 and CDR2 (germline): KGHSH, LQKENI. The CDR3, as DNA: TGTGCCAGCTCAAGACTAGCGTTCGACACCGGGGAGCTGTTTTTT. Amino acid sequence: CASSRLAFDTGELFF.

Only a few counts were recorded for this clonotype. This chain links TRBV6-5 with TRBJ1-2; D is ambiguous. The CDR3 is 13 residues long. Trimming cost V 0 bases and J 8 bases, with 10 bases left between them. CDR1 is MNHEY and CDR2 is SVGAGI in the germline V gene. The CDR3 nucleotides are TGTGCCAGCAGTTACTCTTCCGGAGGGGGCTACACCTTC. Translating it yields CASSYSSGGGYTF.

The DNA of the CDR3 is TGTGCCAGCAGTCCAATCCATCGGGAGGAGGCTGAAGCTTTCTTT. Protein sequence: CASSPIHREEAEAFF. The chain uses TRBV25-1 and TRBJ1-1; D unresolved. Trimming removed 5 bases from V and 6 bases from J, with 19 bases in between. Germline CDR1 and CDR2: MGHDK and SYGVNS. This CDR3 contains 15 residues.

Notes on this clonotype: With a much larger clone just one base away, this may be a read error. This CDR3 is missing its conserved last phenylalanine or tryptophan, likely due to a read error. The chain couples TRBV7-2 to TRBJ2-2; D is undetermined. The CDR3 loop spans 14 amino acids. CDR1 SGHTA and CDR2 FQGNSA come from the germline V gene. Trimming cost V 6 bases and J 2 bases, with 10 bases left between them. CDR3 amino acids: CASRRYSNTGELFS. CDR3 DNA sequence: TGTGCCAGCAGAAGGTACAGCAACACCGGGGAGCTGTTTTCT.

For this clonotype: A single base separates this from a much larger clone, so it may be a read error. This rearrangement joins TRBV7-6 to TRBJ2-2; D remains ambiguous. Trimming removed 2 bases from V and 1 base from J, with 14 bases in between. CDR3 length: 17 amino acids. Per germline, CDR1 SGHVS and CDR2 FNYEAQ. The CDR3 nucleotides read TGTGCCAGCAGCTTAACCTCCCGGATGCAGAACACCGGGGAGCTGTTTTTT. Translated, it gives CASSLTSRMQNTGELFF.

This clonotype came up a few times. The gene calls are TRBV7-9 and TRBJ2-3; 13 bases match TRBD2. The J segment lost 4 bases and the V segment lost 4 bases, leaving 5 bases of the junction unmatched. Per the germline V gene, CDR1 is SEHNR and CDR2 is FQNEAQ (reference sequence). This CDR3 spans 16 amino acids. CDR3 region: CASSWTSGGSADTQYF. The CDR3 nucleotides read TGTGCCAGCAGCTGGACTAGCGGGGGTTCCGCAGATACGCAGTATTTT.

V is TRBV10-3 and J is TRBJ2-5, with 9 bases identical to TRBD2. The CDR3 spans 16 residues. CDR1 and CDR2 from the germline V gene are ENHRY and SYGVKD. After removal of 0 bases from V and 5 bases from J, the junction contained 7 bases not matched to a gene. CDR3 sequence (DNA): TGTGCCATCAGTGAGTCCTCGGCGGGGGGGCTTGAGACCCAGTACTTC. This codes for CAISESSAGGLETQYF.

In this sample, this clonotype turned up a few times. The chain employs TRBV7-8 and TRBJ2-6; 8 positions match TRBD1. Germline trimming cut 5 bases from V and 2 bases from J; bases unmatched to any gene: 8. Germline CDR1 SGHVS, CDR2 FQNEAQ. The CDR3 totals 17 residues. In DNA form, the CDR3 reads TGTGCCAGCAGCACGCGACAGGGGAAACCTGGGGCCAACGTCCTGACTTTC. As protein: CASSTRQGKPGANVLTF.

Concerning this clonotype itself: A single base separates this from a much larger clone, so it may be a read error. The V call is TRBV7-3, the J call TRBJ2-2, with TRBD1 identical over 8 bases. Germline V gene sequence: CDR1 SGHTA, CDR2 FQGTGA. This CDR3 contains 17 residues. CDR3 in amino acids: CVSSSAGTGVNTGELFF. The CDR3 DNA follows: TGTGTCAGCAGCTCAGCCGGGACAGGAGTCAACACCGGGGAGCTGTTTTTT.

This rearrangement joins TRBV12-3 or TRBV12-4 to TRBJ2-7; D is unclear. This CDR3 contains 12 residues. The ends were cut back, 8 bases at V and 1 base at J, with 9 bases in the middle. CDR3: CASGVVSYEQYF. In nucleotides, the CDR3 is TGTGCCAGCGGAGTCGTGTCCTACGAGCAGTACTTC.

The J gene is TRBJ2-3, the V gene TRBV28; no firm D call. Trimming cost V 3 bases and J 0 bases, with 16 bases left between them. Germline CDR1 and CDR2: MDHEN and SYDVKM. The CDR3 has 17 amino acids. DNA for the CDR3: TGTGCCAGCAGTTTCGACCCGGTCGTTGGAAGCACAGATACGCAGTATTTT. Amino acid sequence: CASSFDPVVGSTDTQYF.

The CDR3: CAISESGGGYGYTF. In DNA, the CDR3 is TGTGCCATCAGTGAATCCGGGGGCGGCTATGGCTACACCTTC. The rearrangement joins TRBV10-3 to TRBJ1-2; D is possibly TRBD1 (6 bases). The V gene's germline CDR1 is ENHRY and CDR2 SYGVKD. V shed 3 bases and J shed 4 bases, with 12 bases lying between them. The CDR3 runs to 14 residues.

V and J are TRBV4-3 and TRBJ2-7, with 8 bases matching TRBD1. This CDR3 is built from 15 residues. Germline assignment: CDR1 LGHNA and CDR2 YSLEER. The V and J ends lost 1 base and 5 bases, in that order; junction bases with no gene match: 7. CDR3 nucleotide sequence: TGCGCCAGCAGCCAAGCTGGACAGGGAGGAAACGAGCAGTACTTC. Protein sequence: CASSQAGQGGNEQYF.

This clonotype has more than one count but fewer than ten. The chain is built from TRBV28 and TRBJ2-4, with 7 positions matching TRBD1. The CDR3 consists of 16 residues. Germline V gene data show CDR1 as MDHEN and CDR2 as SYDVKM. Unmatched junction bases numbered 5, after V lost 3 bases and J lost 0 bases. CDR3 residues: CASSFQGTVAKNIQYF. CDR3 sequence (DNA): TGTGCCAGCAGTTTTCAGGGGACAGTAGCCAAAAACATTCAGTACTTC.

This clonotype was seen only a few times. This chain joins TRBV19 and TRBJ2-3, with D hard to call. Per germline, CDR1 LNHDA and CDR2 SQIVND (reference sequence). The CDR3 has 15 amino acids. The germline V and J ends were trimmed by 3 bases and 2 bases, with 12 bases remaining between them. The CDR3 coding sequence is TGTGCCAGTAGTATTATTGGCGAGACCACAGATACGCAGTATTTT. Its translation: CASSIIGETTDTQYF.

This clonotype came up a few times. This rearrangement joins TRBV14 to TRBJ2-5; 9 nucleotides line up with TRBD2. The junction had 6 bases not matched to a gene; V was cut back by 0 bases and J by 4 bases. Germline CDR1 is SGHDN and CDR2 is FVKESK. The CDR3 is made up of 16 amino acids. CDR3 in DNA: TGTGCCAGCAGCCAAGATCCCCTAGCGGGGTCAGAGACCCAGTACTTC. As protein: CASSQDPLAGSETQYF.

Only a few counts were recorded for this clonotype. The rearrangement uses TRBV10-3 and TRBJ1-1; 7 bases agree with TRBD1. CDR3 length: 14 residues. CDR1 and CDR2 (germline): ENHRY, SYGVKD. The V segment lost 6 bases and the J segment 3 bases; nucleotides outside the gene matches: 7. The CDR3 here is CAISEVRGDTEAFF. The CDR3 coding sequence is TGTGCCATCAGCGAAGTCAGGGGGGACACTGAAGCTTTCTTT.

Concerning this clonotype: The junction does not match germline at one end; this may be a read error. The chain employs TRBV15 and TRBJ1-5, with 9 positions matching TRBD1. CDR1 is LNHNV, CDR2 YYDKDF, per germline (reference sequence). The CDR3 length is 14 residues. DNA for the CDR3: TGTGCCACCAGCGGGGGACAGGGTCTTCAGTCCCAGCATTTT. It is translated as CATSGGQGLQSQHF.